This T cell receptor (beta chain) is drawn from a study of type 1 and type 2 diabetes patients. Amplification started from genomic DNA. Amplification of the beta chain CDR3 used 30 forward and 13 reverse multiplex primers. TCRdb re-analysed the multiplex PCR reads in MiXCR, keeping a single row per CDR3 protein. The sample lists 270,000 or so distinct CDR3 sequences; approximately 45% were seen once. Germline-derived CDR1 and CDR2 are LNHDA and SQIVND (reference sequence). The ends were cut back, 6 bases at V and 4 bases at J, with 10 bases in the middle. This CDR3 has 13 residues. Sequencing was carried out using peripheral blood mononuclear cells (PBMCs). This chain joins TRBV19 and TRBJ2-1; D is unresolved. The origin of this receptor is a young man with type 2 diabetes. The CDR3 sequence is CASRNPPYNEQFF. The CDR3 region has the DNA TGTGCCAGTAGGAACCCCCCGTACAATGAGCAGTTCTTC.